The 15 T cell receptor beta chains below all came from one sample that was sequenced in a study of blood T cell repertoires in COVID-19. Only in-frame clones appear in the TCRdb table, and some are missing; sequencing was by immunoSEQ multiplex PCR. The sample carries under 100,000 clones, 70% to 90% recorded once. Specimen: peripheral blood. These TCRs come from a human donor in a cohort sampled during active COVID-19.

This clone appeared a few times. The chain uses TRBV4-1 and TRBJ1-1; tentatively, D is TRBD1 (5 bases). The CDR3 contains 15 residues. Germline assignment: CDR1 MGHRA and CDR2 YSYEKL. V lost 1 base to trimming and J lost 5 bases, with 14 bases between them. The CDR3 sequence is CASSQGVRVGTEAFF. CDR3 coding DNA: TGCGCCAGCAGCCAAGGTGTCAGGGTGGGGACTGAAGCTTTCTTT.

This clone was seen only once. The chain recombines TRBV7-2 with TRBJ1-1, with D hard to call. Trimming shortened V by 3 bases and J by 4 bases, and 12 bases separated the two germline ends. This CDR3 is built from 14 residues. Germline loops: CDR1 SGHTA, CDR2 FQGNSA. CDR3 nucleotide sequence: TGTGCCAGCAGCTTCGGACGAGGGTTCACTGAAGCTTTCTTT. This translates into CASSFGRGFTEAFF.

A note on this clone: A much more abundant neighbour one base away suggests this may be a read error. V usage is TRBV10-3 and J usage is TRBJ1-2; possibly TRBD1 for D (6 bases). This CDR3 has 13 amino acids. Per the germline V gene, CDR1 is ENHRY and CDR2 is SYGVKD. Trimming pared 3 bases from V and 2 bases from J, leaving 7 bases between. The CDR3 DNA follows: TGTGCCATCAGTGAAACAGGGAACTATGGCTACACCTTC. Amino acids: CAISETGNYGYTF.

This chain uses TRBV10-2 with TRBJ1-2, with 9 bases lining up with TRBD1. The V gene end was trimmed by 6 bases and the J gene end by 4 bases; junction bases not matched to a gene: 21. CDR1 is WSHSY and CDR2 is SAAADI in the germline V gene. This CDR3 is 19 amino acids long. CDR3 loop: CASRDVSGQGRFPTYGYTF. The CDR3 DNA is TGCGCCAGCAGGGACGTATCGGGACAGGGCCGCTTCCCGACCTATGGCTACACCTTC.

The genes are TRBV6-5 and TRBJ2-4; 7 bases are shared with TRBD2. The germline gives CDR1 MNHEY, CDR2 SVGAGI. The CDR3 contains 15 residues. J was trimmed by 8 bases and V by 6 bases; bases with no gene match: 13. The CDR3 is CASRGLSSGGDIQYF. The DNA for the CDR3 is TGTGCCAGCAGGGGATTATCTAGCGGAGGGGACATTCAGTACTTC.

This clone was recorded only once. This sequence joins TRBV19 and TRBJ1-2; 9 bases align to TRBD1. The CDR3 is made up of 13 amino acids. The trim removed 5 bases at V and 8 bases at J, leaving 6 bases unmatched. CDR1 LNHDA and CDR2 SQIVND come from the germline V gene (reference sequence). CDR3 nucleotide sequence: TGTGCCAGTAGTCTCCGGGACAGGGACGGCTACACCTTC. Its translation: CASSLRDRDGYTF.

This chain joins TRBV29-1 and TRBJ2-3; D may be TRBD2 (6 bases). The V gene lost 7 bases and the J gene lost 4 bases, with 15 bases spanning the gap. Germline CDR1 is SQVTM and CDR2 is ANQGSEA. The CDR3 spans 13 residues. The CDR3 sequence is CSGGVRRADTQYF. The CDR3 nucleotides are TGCAGCGGCGGGGTCCGGAGGGCAGATACGCAGTATTTT.

V usage is TRBV5-4 and J usage is TRBJ2-5, with D perhaps TRBD1 (5 bases). Germline values: CDR1 SGHNT, CDR2 YYREEE (reference sequence). The CDR3 contains 14 residues. Trimming removed 2 bases at V and 0 bases at J, with 8 bases between. The DNA of the CDR3 is TGTGCCAGCAGCTTAAGGACAAACCAAGAGACCCAGTACTTC. It translates to CASSLRTNQETQYF.

The V and J genes are TRBV2 and TRBJ2-5; D unresolved. The germline gives CDR1 SNHLY, CDR2 FYNNEI. The CDR3 is 11 residues long. V gave up 4 bases and J gave up 5 bases, with 5 bases separating them. CDR3 DNA: TGTGCCAGCAGTGTATTGGAGACCCAGTACTTC. Its translation: CASSVLETQYF.

This clone has a handful of counts. V and J are TRBV9 and TRBJ2-7; D may be TRBD2 (5 bases). This CDR3 is 14 amino acids long. CDR1 and CDR2 from the germline V gene are SGDLS and YYNGEE. Between the trimmed V and J ends, which lost 0 bases and 5 bases, there was a span of 12 bases. CDR3 sequence: CASSVEGGYDEQYF. The CDR3 DNA sequence: TGTGCCAGCAGCGTAGAGGGCGGGTATGACGAGCAGTACTTC.

The V call is TRBV7-2, the J call TRBJ2-1, with 8 bases identical to TRBD1. CDR1 and CDR2 from the germline V gene are SGHTA and FQGNSA. CDR3 length: 14 residues. V shed 4 bases and J 7 bases; nucleotides not matched to a gene: 6. As DNA, the CDR3 is TGTGCCAGCAGCTCTGACAGGGGCGGGAATGAGCAGTTCTTC. Its translation: CASSSDRGGNEQFF.

The chain carries TRBV11-3 and TRBJ1-5, with D hard to call. V lost 5 bases, J lost 0 bases, and 14 bases lay in between. The CDR3 consists of 16 residues. From germline, CDR1 is SGHNT and CDR2 YENEEA. The CDR3 sequence: CASSPRSPGSNQPQHF. The DNA of the CDR3 is TGTGCCAGCAGCCCCCGTTCCCCGGGTAGCAATCAGCCCCAGCATTTT.

The chain uses TRBV6-5 and TRBJ1-4; D gene unclear. V was pared by 6 bases and J by 0 bases, with 11 bases between. Germline loops: CDR1 MNHEY, CDR2 SVGAGI. The CDR3 spans 15 residues. The CDR3 region has the DNA TGTGCCAGCAGGGAGAGGAGTGCAACTAATGAAAAACTGTTTTTT. Amino acid sequence: CASRERSATNEKLFF.

This sequence joins TRBV30 and TRBJ1-2, with D perhaps matching TRBD1 (6 bases). There are 13 residues in the CDR3. The germline V and J ends were trimmed by 2 bases and 4 bases, with 11 bases remaining between them. Looked up from germline, CDR1 is GTSNPN and CDR2 is SVGIG (reference sequence). The CDR3 DNA follows: TGTGCCTGGAGTCTAGACAGGTCCTATGGCTACACCTTC. Amino acids: CAWSLDRSYGYTF.

The chain recombines TRBV2 with TRBJ1-5; 8 bases are shared with TRBD1. The CDR3 has 16 amino acids. The trim removed 6 bases at V and 2 bases at J, leaving 9 bases unmatched. From germline, CDR1 is SNHLY and CDR2 FYNNEI. CDR3 in DNA: TGTGCCAGCAGCTTGACAGGGGCGGCGGGCAATCAGCCCCAGCATTTT. This codes for CASSLTGAAGNQPQHF. Combining the CDR3 with reference TRBV2 and TRBJ1-5 gives the whole variable domain EPEVTQTPSHQVTQMGQEVILRCVPISNHLYFYWYRQILGQKVEFLVSFYNNEISEKSEIFDDQFSVERPDGSNFTLKIRSTKLEDSAMYFCASSLTGAAGNQPQHFGDGTRLSIL.